These T cell receptor beta chains were read from a single sample in a study of cytomegalovirus exposure and HLA in healthy donors. Repertoires were generated with immunoSEQ multiplex PCR, while TCRdb's copy carries only in-frame clones and drops some. The sample yields about 140,000 clones, less than 90% seen once. Sequencing input: PBMCs. The receptors derive from a man in his late teens or twenties in good health and CMV-seronegative. The CDR3 runs from the conserved cysteine through the conserved F or W. Each record gives: V gene, D gene, J gene, CDR3 protein, CDR3 DNA. D genes are given only for firm matches.

TRBV28,NA,TRBJ1-5,CASSLLALHQPQHF,TGTGCCAGCAGTTTATTGGCTTTGCATCAGCCCCAGCATTTT
TRBV5-1,TRBD1,TRBJ1-2,CASSPLAGQGTYGYTF,TGCGCCAGCAGCCCTTTAGCCGGACAGGGGACCTATGGCTACACCTTC
TRBV28,NA,TRBJ1-2,CASSITGYGYTF,TGTGCCAGCAGTATTACAGGGTATGGCTACACCTTC
TRBV27,NA,TRBJ1-2,CASSFSPDINYGYTF,TGTGCCAGCAGTTTTTCTCCAGACATTAACTATGGCTACACCTTC
TRBV6-4,TRBD2,TRBJ2-3,CASSGTSGADTQYF,TGTGCCAGCAGTGGGACTAGCGGGGCAGATACGCAGTATTTT
TRBV5-6,NA,TRBJ2-5,CASISVEDQETQYF,TGTGCCAGCATCTCTGTGGAGGATCAAGAGACCCAGTACTTC
TRBV27,NA,TRBJ2-7,CASSLLREQAYEQYF,TGTGCCAGCAGTTTATTAAGGGAGCAAGCCTACGAGCAGTACTTC
TRBV25-1,TRBD1,TRBJ2-5,CASSDFGQGGETQYF,TGTGCCAGCAGTGATTTCGGACAGGGCGGAGAGACCCAGTACTTC
TRBV11-2,TRBD2,TRBJ2-7,CASSLEWGQEGLAEPYEQYF,TGTGCCAGCAGCTTAGAGTGGGGACAGGAGGGACTAGCGGAGCCCTACGAGCAGTACTTC
TRBV4-1,NA,TRBJ1-4,CASNGGGNEKLFF,TGCGCCAGCAACGGGGGGGGTAATGAAAAACTGTTTTTT
TRBV5-6,NA,TRBJ2-1,CASSPNSPEQFF,TGTGCCAGCAGCCCCAATAGTCCCGAGCAGTTCTTC
TRBV19,NA,TRBJ2-1,CASRLDSHNEQFF,TGTGCCAGTAGGTTAGACTCCCACAATGAGCAGTTCTTC
TRBV7-6,NA,TRBJ2-7,CASSLQGTEQYF,TGTGCCAGCAGCTTGCAGGGAACCGAGCAGTACTTC
TRBV10-1,TRBD2,TRBJ2-3,CASSDGGSRDTQYF,TGCGCCAGCAGTGACGGCGGGAGTAGGGATACGCAGTATTTT
TRBV28,TRBD2,TRBJ2-1,CASSTLLPPGLAGGKSYNEQFF,TGTGCCAGCAGTACGCTGTTACCTCCGGGACTAGCGGGAGGGAAGAGCTACAATGAGCAGTTCTTC
TRBV28,NA,TRBJ2-7,CASSLSATAYEQYF,TGTGCCAGCAGTTTATCTGCGACAGCTTACGAGCAGTACTTC
TRBV28,TRBD1,TRBJ1-2,CASSLQGGLGYGYTF,TGTGCCAGCAGTTTACAGGGGGGACTTGGCTATGGCTACACCTTC
TRBV5-6,NA,TRBJ1-5,CASSLGWTGDPPQHF,TGTGCCAGCAGCTTGGGTTGGACCGGGGATCCGCCCCAGCATTTT
TRBV28,NA,TRBJ1-1,CASSLVQGNTEAFF,TGTGCCAGCAGTTTGGTACAGGGGAACACTGAAGCTTTCTTT
TRBV27,TRBD2,TRBJ2-3,CASIPLREGTDTQYF,TGTGCCAGCATCCCCTTGCGGGAGGGCACAGATACGCAGTATTTT
TRBV5-4,NA,TRBJ2-4,CASSFDRQGIQYF,TGTGCCAGCAGCTTCGACAGGCAGGGCATTCAGTACTTC
TRBV6-1,NA,TRBJ1-3,CASSEALQGRGNTIYF,TGTGCCAGCAGTGAAGCGCTTCAGGGTCGTGGAAACACCATATATTTT
TRBV5-1,TRBD1,TRBJ1-2,CASSVDRENYGYTF,TGCGCCAGCAGCGTGGACAGGGAAAACTATGGCTACACCTTC
TRBV27,NA,TRBJ2-1,CASSHTSYNEQFF,TGTGCCAGCAGCCATACAAGTTACAATGAGCAGTTCTTC